The sequence of this T cell receptor (beta chain) was determined in a study of molecular identifiers for immune sequencing clone quantification (dated by TCRdb to about 2018). About the study as a whole: For a replicate experiment, the RNA from either approximately 20,000 or 98,000 naive CD8 T cells was divided into five aliquots, and four of those aliquots went on to sequencing. The study was a methods study using CD8 T cells to benchmark molecular-identifier clustering-based TCR repertoire sequencing (MIDCIRS) and TCR RNA copy counting.

Libraries of naive CD8 T cells were generated from about 21,000 to 970,000 sorted cells, with 10%, 30% or 50% of the purified RNA used. On a BD FACSAria II, naive CD8 T cells were FACS-sorted as CD8+CD4-CCR7+CD45RA+ and collected into RLT Plus buffer. To test detection sensitivity, Jurkat RNA equivalent to more than 8 TCR copies was spiked into samples of about 19,000-1,000,000 naive CD8 T cells. Enrichment of CD8 T cells was performed with RosetteSep CD8+ T Cell Enrichment Cocktail and Ficoll-Paque, after which ACK red cell lysis was carried out. Overall study results and their limits: Without barcode sub-clustering, chimeric consensus sequences inflated TCR diversity; chimeras reached as high as 47%. Naive libraries contained spiked-in Jurkat TCR RNA (more than nine copies' worth), which is not part of the donor repertoire. Modeling gave about three recovered TCR RNA copies per cell versus approximately 9 by digital PCR, implying roughly 29% capture efficiency. In CMV-specific effector cells, over 99% of molecules were held by clones above 20 RNA copies, whereas under 1% of molecules were held by such clones in naive cells. The sizes of highly expanded clones could end up underestimated when identical TCR molecules share a barcode. Spiked-in Jurkat TCR RNA equivalent to a single cell was reported to be detectable even among some 910,000 naive CD8 T cells.

As regards this clonotype: The antigen it binds to is not known. No base-level quality is on record; no much larger clone is a single base apart.

Library construction relied on PCR. The listed sequencing device is NextSeq 500. Bulk TCR libraries were generated as previously described, with the TCR primers listed in Table S5 used. Purification of total RNA was performed with the Qiagen AllPrep DNA/RNA kit. Before analysis, reads from multiple sequencing runs of one library were combined. Processing in the source paper ran as follows. Reads were retained only if their TCR constant sequence matched exactly, and those retained reads were trimmed to 150 nt and grouped according to their 12-nt molecular barcodes. Reads inside each barcode group were sub-clustered using a 15% Levenshtein threshold, and a quality-weighted consensus sequence was constructed for each RNA molecule. Non-functional sequences were discarded, and so were lower-count sequences lying one edit away from another sequence. On the basis of fitting two negative binomial distributions, barcode sub-clusters with fewer than 20% of the maximum read count were discarded. Through fastp at Q25 and MiXCR, TCRdb rebuilt clones from the public reads, retaining in-frame beta chains. Under each unique CDR3 protein, matching rows form one entry showing the most common genes and DNA. Clone size and V and J calls follow TCRdb, not the original study. In this sample the table shows a few hundred thousand distinct CDR3 sequences, 24% of which occur a single time. The top ten constitute 0.7% to 0.95% of the sample.

V gives up 5 bases and J gives up 4 bases, and the segment between their germline ends measures 18 bases. Counted from cysteine to phenylalanine, this CDR3 has 16 amino acids. Only the CDR3 part of the read is kept: 48 bases, read in frame from the first base. Sequences SGHAT (CDR1) and FQNNGV (CDR2) are obtained from the germline V gene. The sequence links TRBV11-2 to TRBJ2-1; a tentative D match to TRBD1 spans 5 bases. The specimen was naive CD8+ T cells from blood, with Jurkat cell RNA spiked in. Taken with the paper, the label for cell subset or site translates to: FACS-sorted CD8+CD4-CCR7+CD45RA+ naive T cells. This TCR came from a human donor in good health. Some libraries in this study had Jurkat cell RNA spiked in. The CDR3 loop reads CASSAPQGSAYNEQFF. The DNA sequence is given as TGTGCCAGCAGCGCACCTCAGGGAAGCGCTTACAATGAGCAGTTCTTC.